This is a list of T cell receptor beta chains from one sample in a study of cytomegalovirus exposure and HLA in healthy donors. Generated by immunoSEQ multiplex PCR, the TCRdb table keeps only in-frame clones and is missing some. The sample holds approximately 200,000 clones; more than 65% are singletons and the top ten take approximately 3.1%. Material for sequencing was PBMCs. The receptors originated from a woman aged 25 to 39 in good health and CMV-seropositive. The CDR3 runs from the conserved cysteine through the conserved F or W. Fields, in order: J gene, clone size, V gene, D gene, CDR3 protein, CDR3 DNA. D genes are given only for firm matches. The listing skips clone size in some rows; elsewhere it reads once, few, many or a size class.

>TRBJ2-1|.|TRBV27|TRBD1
CASSFGQGSPEQFF
TGTGCCAGCAGTTTCGGACAGGGGTCGCCTGAGCAGTTCTTC
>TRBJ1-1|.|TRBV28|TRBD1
CASSYQGTGGASEAFF
TGTGCCAGCAGTTACCAAGGGACAGGGGGCGCGTCTGAAGCTTTCTTT
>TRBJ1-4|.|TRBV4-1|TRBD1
CASSWDRGELFF
TGCGCCAGCAGCTGGGACAGGGGGGAACTGTTTTTT
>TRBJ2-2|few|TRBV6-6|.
CASSLVTGELFF
TGTGCCAGCAGTCTAGTTACCGGGGAGCTGTTTTTT
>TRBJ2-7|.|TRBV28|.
CASSPRGGGGLYEQYF
TGTGCCAGCAGTCCGAGGGGGGGCGGGGGTCTCTACGAGCAGTACTTC
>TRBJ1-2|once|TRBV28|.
CASSLFGRRSLYGYTF
TGTGCCAGCAGTTTATTTGGGAGGAGATCTCTCTATGGCTACACCTTC
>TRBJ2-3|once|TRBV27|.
CASSLSRVTDTQYF
TGTGCCAGCAGTTTATCGAGGGTCACAGATACGCAGTATTTT
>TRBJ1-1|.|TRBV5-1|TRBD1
CASTTTGGTPKAFF
TGCGCCAGCACCACGACAGGGGGCACCCCGAAAGCTTTCTTT
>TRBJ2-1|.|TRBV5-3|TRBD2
CARSFFPGLATYNEQFF
TGTGCCAGAAGCTTTTTCCCGGGACTAGCAACCTACAATGAGCAGTTCTTC
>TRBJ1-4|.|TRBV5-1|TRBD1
CASSLDARTGDEKLFF
TGCGCCAGCAGCTTGGATGCTCGGACAGGGGATGAAAAACTGTTTTTT
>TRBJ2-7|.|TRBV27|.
CASSQNIGAYEQYF
TGTGCCAGCAGCCAAAATATCGGTGCCTACGAGCAGTACTTC
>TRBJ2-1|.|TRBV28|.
CASTAATTYNEQFF
TGTGCCAGCACAGCGGCTACTACCTACAATGAGCAGTTCTTC
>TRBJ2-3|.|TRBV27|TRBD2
CASGWTSEDTQYF
TGTGCCAGCGGATGGACTAGCGAAGATACGCAGTATTTT
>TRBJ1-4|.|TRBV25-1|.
CASSDRGGRAYLGKLFF
TGTGCCAGCAGTGATCGCGGCGGCAGGGCTTACCTCGGAAAACTGTTTTTT
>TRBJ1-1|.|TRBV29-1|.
CSVGGIGETEAFF
TGCAGCGTGGGGGGGATCGGAGAGACTGAAGCTTTCTTT
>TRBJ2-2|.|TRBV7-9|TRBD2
CSSSLAGGGGELFF
TGTTCCAGCAGCTTAGCGGGAGGAGGCGGGGAGCTGTTTTTT
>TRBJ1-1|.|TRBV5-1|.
CASSPAVPGVMNTEAFF
TGCGCCAGCAGCCCCGCAGTGCCAGGGGTTATGAACACTGAAGCTTTCTTT
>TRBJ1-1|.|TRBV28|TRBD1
CASSLRPTGTAEAFF
TGTGCCAGCAGTTTAAGGCCGACAGGGACTGCTGAAGCTTTCTTT
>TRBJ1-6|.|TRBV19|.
CASAGEIDSPLHF
TGTGCCTCGGCGGGGGAGATAGATTCACCCCTCCACTTT
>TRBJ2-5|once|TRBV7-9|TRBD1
CASRLYTGEEQYF
TGTGCCAGCCGCTTATATACAGGGGAAGAGCAGTACTTC
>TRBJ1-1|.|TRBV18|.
CASSPQGLMNTEAFF
TGTGCCAGCTCACCACAGGGACTAATGAACACTGAAGCTTTCTTT
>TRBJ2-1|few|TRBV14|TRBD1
CASSQYWDRGRHEQFF
TGTGCCAGCAGCCAATATTGGGACAGGGGGCGTCACGAGCAGTTCTTC
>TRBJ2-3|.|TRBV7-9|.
CSSSQSDTQYF
TGTTCCAGCAGCCAGTCAGATACGCAGTATTTT
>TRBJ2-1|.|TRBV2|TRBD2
CASRLDRGGRAKVFF
TGTGCCAGCAGACTCGATAGGGGCGGGAGGGCTAAAGTGTTCTTC
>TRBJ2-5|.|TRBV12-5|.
CASGLPAEEGTQYF
TGTGCTAGTGGTTTGCCAGCCGAGGAGGGGACCCAGTACTTC
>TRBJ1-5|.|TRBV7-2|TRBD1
CASSQLQGMPQHF
TGTGCCAGCAGTCAATTACAGGGGATGCCCCAGCATTTT
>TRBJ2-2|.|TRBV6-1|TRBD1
CASTQTGAGGELFF
TGTGCCAGCACCCAGACAGGGGCTGGCGGGGAGCTGTTTTTT
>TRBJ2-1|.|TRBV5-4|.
CASSSGLGGRGRDEQFF
TGTGCCAGCAGCTCTGGGCTGGGTGGCAGGGGAAGGGATGAGCAGTTCTTC
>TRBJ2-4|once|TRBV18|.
CASSPVVGGFAKNIQYF
TGTGCCAGCTCACCCGTGGTCGGAGGCTTCGCCAAAAACATTCAGTACTTC
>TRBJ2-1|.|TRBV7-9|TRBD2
CASSLCGSCEQFF
TGTGCCAGCAGCTTATGCGGGAGTTGTGAGCAGTTCTTC
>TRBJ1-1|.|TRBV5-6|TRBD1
CASGTGLNTEAFF
TGTGCCAGCGGGACAGGGCTGAACACTGAAGCTTTCTTT
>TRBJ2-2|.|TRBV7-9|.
CASSFSGATGGELFF
TGTGCCAGCAGCTTTTCAGGGGCTACCGGCGGGGAGCTGTTTTTT
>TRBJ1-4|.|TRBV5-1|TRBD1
CASSLSGQGNEKLFF
TGCGCCAGCAGCTTGTCGGGACAGGGGAATGAAAAACTGTTTTTT
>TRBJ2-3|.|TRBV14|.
CASSQDGRTQYF
TGTGCCAGCAGCCAAGATGGGAGGACGCAGTATTTT
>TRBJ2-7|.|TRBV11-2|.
CASSLGLSGEQYF
TGTGCCAGCAGCTTAGGGTTGTCGGGAGAGCAGTACTTC
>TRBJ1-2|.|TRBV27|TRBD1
CASSHQGANYGYTF
TGTGCCAGCAGCCACCAGGGGGCAAACTATGGCTACACCTTC
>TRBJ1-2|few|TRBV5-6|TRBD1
CASSYDRAGYTF
TGTGCCAGCAGCTACGACAGGGCGGGCTACACCTTC
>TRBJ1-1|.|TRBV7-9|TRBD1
CSSSPQGTEAFF
TGTTCCAGCAGCCCACAGGGGACTGAAGCTTTCTTT
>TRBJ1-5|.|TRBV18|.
CASSPTGNQPQHF
TGTGCCAGCTCACCAACAGGCAATCAGCCCCAGCATTTT
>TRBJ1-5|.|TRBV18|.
CASSGATSNQPQHF
TGTGCCAGCTCGGGGGCTACTAGCAATCAGCCCCAGCATTTT
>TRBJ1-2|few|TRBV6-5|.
CASGPANYGYTF
TGTGCCAGCGGCCCAGCGAACTATGGCTACACCTTC
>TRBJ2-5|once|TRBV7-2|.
CASSYMRGQTQYF
TGTGCCAGCAGCTATATGAGAGGGCAGACCCAGTACTTC
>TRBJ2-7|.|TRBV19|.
CASSIGYRVSYEQYF
TGTGCCAGTAGTATTGGGTACAGGGTCTCCTACGAGCAGTACTTC
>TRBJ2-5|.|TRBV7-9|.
CASSSRPGQETQYF
TGTGCCAGCAGCTCCCGGCCAGGGCAAGAGACCCAGTACTTC
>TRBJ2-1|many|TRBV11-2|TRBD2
CASRRVAGGPNEQFF
TGTGCCAGCAGAAGAGTAGCGGGAGGTCCCAATGAGCAGTTCTTC
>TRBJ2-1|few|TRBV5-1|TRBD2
CASSLRRAGSSYNEQFF
TGCGCCAGCAGCTTGAGGCGAGCGGGAAGCTCCTACAATGAGCAGTTCTTC
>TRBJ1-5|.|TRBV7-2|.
CASSSRGLSGNQPQHF
TGTGCCAGCAGCTCTCGGGGTCTTAGCGGCAATCAGCCCCAGCATTTT
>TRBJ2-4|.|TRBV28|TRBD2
CASSLWGGGRGIQYF
TGTGCCAGCAGTTTGTGGGGCGGAGGGAGGGGAATTCAGTACTTC
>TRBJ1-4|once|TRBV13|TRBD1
CAFGRTGDNEKLFF
TGTGCCTTTGGAAGAACAGGGGACAATGAAAAACTGTTTTTT
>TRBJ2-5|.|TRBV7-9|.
CASGSSRVLGETQYF
TGTGCCAGCGGGTCATCCCGGGTTTTGGGAGAGACCCAGTACTTC
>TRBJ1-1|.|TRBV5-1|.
CASSLGQGREAFF
TGCGCCAGCAGCTTGGGTCAGGGCCGTGAAGCTTTCTTT